One T cell receptor (beta chain) is described in this entry. These data belong to a study of blood T cell repertoires in COVID-19. Study details: Nucleic acid was either cDNA or gDNA, and it came from T cells, B-cell-depleted T cells, or PBMCs.

Authors' analysis steps: Quantification of nucleated cells was approximated via reference gene primer amplification. Clones were sequenced by immunoSEQ multiplex PCR, and TCRdb holds only the in-frame ones, with some missing. V and J calls and clone size are given by that table; D and trimming were obtained from the DNA. Of around 280,000 clones listed, approximately 86% are singletons. The CDR3 covers 13 residues. Germline V gives CDR1 SGDLS, CDR2 YYNGEE. Between the trimmed V and J ends, which lost 3 bases and 2 bases, there was a span of 8 bases. Input material: peripheral blood. This TCR was sampled from a woman between 25 and 40 years old who had recovered from COVID-19. The V gene is TRBV9, the J gene TRBJ2-5; possibly TRBD1 for D (5 bases). CDR3 protein: CASSEQGQETQYF. The CDR3 DNA is TGTGCCAGCAGCGAGCAGGGACAAGAGACCCAGTACTTC.